Listed below are T cell receptor beta chains from one sample, sequenced in a study of OX40 agonist ivuxolimab in advanced cancers. Libraries were prepared by immunoSEQ multiplex PCR; TCRdb keeps only in-frame clonotypes and omits some of them. The table lists under 45,000 clones, around four fifths of them singletons. Sequenced here: CD4+ or CD8+ T cells sorted from blood, sampled in a trial of the OX40 agonist ivuxolimab. The source is an adult with an advanced solid tumor such as melanoma, head and neck, liver or kidney cancer. The conserved cysteine and the conserved F or W are not part of the CDR3 here.

J gene: TRBJ2-7; V gene: TRBV15; CDR3 protein: ATSREGRPSSYEQY
J gene: TRBJ1-5; V gene: TRBV5-4; CDR3 protein: ASSWDRAQPQH
J gene: TRBJ2-5; V gene: TRBV10-1; CDR3 protein: ASNWTGDMETQY
J gene: TRBJ2-7; V gene: TRBV5-1; CDR3 protein: ASSFLGGGYEQY
J gene: TRBJ2-7; V gene: TRBV5-1; CDR3 protein: ASSLEGQASYEQY
J gene: TRBJ1-5; V gene: TRBV10-3; CDR3 protein: AISEFNQPQH
J gene: TRBJ2-4; V gene: TRBV14; CDR3 protein: ASSLMTGGGNIQY
J gene: TRBJ2-7; V gene: TRBV21-1; CDR3 protein: ASSKVVRGRKYEQY
J gene: TRBJ1-4; V gene: TRBV6-1; CDR3 protein: ASSEEKGRRKLF
J gene: TRBJ2-2; V gene: TRBV5-6; CDR3 protein: ASSLVGGTGELF
J gene: TRBJ1-1; V gene: TRBV7-2; CDR3 protein: ASSSQGAAAEAF
J gene: TRBJ2-1; V gene: TRBV10-3; CDR3 protein: AISDRLAGGDNEQF
J gene: TRBJ2-7; V gene: TRBV5-1; CDR3 protein: ASSLASGGTYEQY
J gene: TRBJ2-7; V gene: TRBV6-5; CDR3 protein: ASSHGQGSYEQY
J gene: TRBJ2-6; V gene: TRBV10-2; CDR3 protein: ASSESSGGANVLT
J gene: TRBJ1-3; V gene: TRBV6-6; CDR3 protein: ASSYGQGNTIY
J gene: TRBJ2-5; V gene: TRBV13; CDR3 protein: ASSLGSDKQETQY
J gene: TRBJ1-2; V gene: TRBV6-5; CDR3 protein: ASSPNRLANYGYT
J gene: TRBJ1-1; V gene: TRBV11-1; CDR3 protein: ASSRGRREAF
J gene: TRBJ2-7; V gene: TRBV7-9; CDR3 protein: ASSKTGSQEQY
J gene: TRBJ1-2; V gene: TRBV7-6; CDR3 protein: ASSLGGSSYGYT
J gene: TRBJ2-7; V gene: TRBV5-8; CDR3 protein: ASSPGEFYEQY
J gene: TRBJ2-2; V gene: TRBV28; CDR3 protein: ASRLSGRATGELF
J gene: TRBJ2-7; V gene: TRBV13; CDR3 protein: ASGGDTYEQY